The clone carrying this T cell receptor (beta chain) was detected many times. Using its own MiXCR run on the 5' RACE reads, TCRdb lists one record per CDR3 protein. The sample includes fewer than 85,000 distinct CDR3 sequences, more than 9% of them seen just once. This sample stems from a study of early T cells in non-severe SARS-CoV-2 infection. As for the study in general: Unpaired chains resulted from sequencing bulk RNA of unsorted whole blood.

V lost 4 bases, J lost 7 bases, and 23 bases lay in between. The germline gives CDR1 SGHDT, CDR2 YYEEEE. The CDR3 runs 16 residues. Sequencing input: whole blood. This chain joins TRBV5-6 and TRBJ1-1, with D maybe TRBD1 (5 bases). The sequence derives from an adult who was a healthcare worker with PCR-confirmed SARS-CoV-2 infection or an uninfected control (not recorded which). The CDR3 sequence: CASSARGRQTTLEAFF. The CDR3, as DNA: TGTGCCAGCAGCGCACGGGGACGACAGACTACCCTTGAAGCTTTCTTT.